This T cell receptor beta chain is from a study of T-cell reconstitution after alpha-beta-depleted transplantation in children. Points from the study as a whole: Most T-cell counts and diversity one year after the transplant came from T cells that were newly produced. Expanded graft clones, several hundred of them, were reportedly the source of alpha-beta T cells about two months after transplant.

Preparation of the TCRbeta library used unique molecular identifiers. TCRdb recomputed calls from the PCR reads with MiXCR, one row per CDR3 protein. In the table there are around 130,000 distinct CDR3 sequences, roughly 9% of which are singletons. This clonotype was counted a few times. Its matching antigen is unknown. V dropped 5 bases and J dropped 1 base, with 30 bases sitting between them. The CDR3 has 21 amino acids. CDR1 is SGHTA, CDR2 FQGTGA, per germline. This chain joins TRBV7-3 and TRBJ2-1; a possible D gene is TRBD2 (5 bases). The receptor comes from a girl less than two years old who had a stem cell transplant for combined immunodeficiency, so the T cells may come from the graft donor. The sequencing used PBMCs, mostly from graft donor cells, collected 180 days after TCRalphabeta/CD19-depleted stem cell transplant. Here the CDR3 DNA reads TGTGCCAGCAGCCGCAAGACTAAGATTTTCGGAGCGGATCATTCCTACAATGAGCAGTTCTTC. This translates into CASSRKTKIFGADHSYNEQFF. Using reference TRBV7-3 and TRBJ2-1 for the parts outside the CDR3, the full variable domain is GAGVSQTPSNKVTEKGKYVELRCDPISGHTALYWYRQSLGQGPEFLIYFQGTGAADDSGLPNDRFFAVRPEGSVSTLKIQRTERGDSAVYLCASSRKTKIFGADHSYNEQFFGPGTRLTVL.